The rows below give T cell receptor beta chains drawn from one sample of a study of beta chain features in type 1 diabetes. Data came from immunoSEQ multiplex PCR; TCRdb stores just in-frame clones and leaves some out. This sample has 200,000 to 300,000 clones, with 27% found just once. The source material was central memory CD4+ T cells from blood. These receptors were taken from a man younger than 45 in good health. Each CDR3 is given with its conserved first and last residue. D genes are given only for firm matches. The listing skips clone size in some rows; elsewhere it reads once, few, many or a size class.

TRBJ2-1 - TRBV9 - CASSSGGAALNEQFF TGTGCCAGCAGCTCAGGAGGAGCCGCCTTGAATGAGCAGTTCTTC
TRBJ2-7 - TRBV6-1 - CASSEGLGLSYEQYF TGTGCCAGCAGTGAAGGGCTGGGGCTCTCCTACGAGCAGTACTTC
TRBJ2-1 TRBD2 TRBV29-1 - CSVRAGAGLGYEQFF TGCAGCGTGAGAGCGGGAGCCGGGTTAGGGTATGAGCAGTTCTTC
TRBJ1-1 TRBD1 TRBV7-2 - CASSSSGGRTEAFF TGTGCCAGCAGCTCATCAGGGGGTAGGACTGAAGCTTTCTTT
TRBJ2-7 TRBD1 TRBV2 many CASSEKGSRTGVYEQYF TGTGCCAGCAGTGAAAAGGGGTCTCGGACAGGGGTCTACGAGCAGTACTTC
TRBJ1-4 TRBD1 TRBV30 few CAFSRGPEKLFF TGTGCCTTTAGCAGGGGGCCCGAAAAACTGTTTTTT
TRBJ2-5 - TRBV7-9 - CASSTPGKETQYF TGTGCCAGCAGCACCCCCGGTAAAGAGACCCAGTACTTC
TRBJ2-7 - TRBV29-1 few CSVRTAGEQYF TGCAGCGTCCGGACAGCCGGCGAGCAGTACTTC
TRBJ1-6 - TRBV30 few CAWSAEGRHNSPLHF TGTGCCTGGAGTGCCGAGGGCCGACATAATTCACCCCTCCACTTT
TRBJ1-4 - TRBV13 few CASSLRQPNEKLFF TGTGCCAGCAGCTTGAGGCAGCCTAATGAAAAACTGTTTTTT
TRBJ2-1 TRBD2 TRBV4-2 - CASRGRLAGGEQFF TGTGCCAGCCGGGGCCGACTAGCGGGGGGAGAGCAGTTCTTC
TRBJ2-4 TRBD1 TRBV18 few CASSPTGRGKNIQYF TGTGCCAGCTCACCCACGGGCAGGGGGAAAAACATTCAGTACTTC
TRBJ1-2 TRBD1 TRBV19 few CASRMGQGFDGYTF TGTGCCAGTAGGATGGGACAGGGTTTCGATGGCTACACCTTC
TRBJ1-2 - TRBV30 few CAWSRGDYGYTF TGTGCCTGGAGCCGAGGCGACTATGGCTACACCTTC
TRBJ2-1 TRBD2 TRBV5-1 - CASKGTSGRGSYNEQFF TGCGCCAGCAAGGGCACTAGCGGGAGGGGCTCCTACAATGAGCAGTTCTTC
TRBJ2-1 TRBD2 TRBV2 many CASTRGSGDYEQFF TGTGCCAGCACCCGGGGTAGCGGGGACTATGAGCAGTTCTTC
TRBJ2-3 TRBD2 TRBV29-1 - CSVARGDTDTQYF TGCAGCGTCGCCCGGGGGGACACAGATACGCAGTATTTT
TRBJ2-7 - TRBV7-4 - CASSFSGLSYEQYF TGTGCCAGCAGCTTTTCCGGCCTCTCCTACGAGCAGTACTTC
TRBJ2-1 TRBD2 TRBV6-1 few CASTRETSRTGEQFF TGTGCCAGCACCCGGGAGACTAGCCGGACGGGTGAGCAGTTCTTC
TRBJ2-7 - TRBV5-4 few CASSAPGREQYF TGTGCCAGCAGCGCCCCCGGTAGGGAGCAGTACTTC
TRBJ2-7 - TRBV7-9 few CASSYFDGSYEQYF TGTGCCAGCAGCTACTTTGATGGGTCCTACGAGCAGTACTTC
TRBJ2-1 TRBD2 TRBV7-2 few CASGLMAGAYNEQFF TGTGCCAGCGGCCTGATGGCGGGGGCCTACAATGAGCAGTTCTTC
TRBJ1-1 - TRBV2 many CASSVTGTNTEAFF TGTGCCAGCAGTGTCACAGGGACCAACACTGAAGCTTTCTTT